One and the same sample provided the 21 T cell receptor beta chains below, sequenced in a study of blood T cell repertoires in COVID-19. Using immunoSEQ multiplex PCR, the repertoire was profiled, and TCRdb retains in-frame clones only, with some absent. The sample holds about 110,000 clones, approximately 80% seen once. Material: peripheral blood. The receptor set was obtained from a man of 80 years or more with COVID-19, enrolled during active disease.

This sequence joins TRBV28 and TRBJ2-7; perhaps TRBD1 as D (6 bases). The CDR3 loop spans 14 amino acids. The V and J ends lost 5 bases and 0 bases respectively, with 11 bases between them. The germline gives CDR1 MDHEN, CDR2 SYDVKM. As DNA, the CDR3 is TGTGCCAGCAGTACATCAGGGGACTCCTACGAGCAGTACTTC. Encoded protein: CASSTSGDSYEQYF.

The rearrangement joins TRBV18 to TRBJ2-3, with 10 bases fitting TRBD2. The CDR3 loop spans 15 amino acids. V was clipped by 2 bases and J by 7 bases; unmatched bases: 6. Per the germline V gene, CDR1 is KGHSH and CDR2 is LQKENI. For the CDR3, the DNA is TGTGCCAGCTCACCAGCGGGGACTAGCGAATATACGCAGTATTTT. Translating gives CASSPAGTSEYTQYF.

The chain combines TRBV20-1 with TRBJ2-3; D uncertain. CDR3 size: 11 residues. Germline assignment: CDR1 DFQATT and CDR2 SNEGSKA (reference sequence). V was clipped by 5 bases and J by 7 bases, with 10 bases between them. CDR3 region: CSALVPNTQYF. For the CDR3, the DNA is TGCAGTGCTCTAGTACCAAATACGCAGTATTTT.

J is TRBJ1-1 and V is TRBV4-2, with TRBD1 identical over 8 bases. Germline V gives CDR1 LGHNA, CDR2 YNFKEQ. The CDR3 sequence is 13 residues long. V was clipped by 9 bases and J by 0 bases; unmatched bases: 3. CDR3 sequence (DNA): TGTGCCAGTGGACAGGGATTGAACACTGAAGCTTTCTTT. It yields the protein CASGQGLNTEAFF.

Points on this clone: Relative to the germline gene, one junction end is altered; a read error may explain this. This rearrangement joins TRBV7-8 to TRBJ2-1, with D hard to call. This CDR3 comprises 12 residues. Germline values: CDR1 SGHVS, CDR2 FQNEAQ. CDR3 sequence (DNA): TGTGCCAGCAGTTTAGTTAACAATGAGCAGTTCTTC. It codes for CASSLVNNEQFF.

Points on this clone: This may stem from a read error, because a much larger clone lies one nucleotide away. The chain is built from TRBV7-3 and TRBJ1-1; TRBD1 is a possible D gene (5 bases). V was clipped by 3 bases and J by 0 bases, with 5 bases between them. Germline CDR1 is SGHTA and CDR2 is FQGTGA. The CDR3 is 13 residues long. The CDR3 nucleotides are TGTGCCAGCAGCTTGACAGTGAACACTGAAGCTTTCTTT. Encoded protein: CASSLTVNTEAFF. Based on the CDR3 plus reference TRBV7-3 and TRBJ1-1, the full variable domain is GAGVSQTPSNKVTEKGKYVELRCDPISGHTALYWYRQSLGQGPEFLIYFQGTGAADDSGLPNDRFFAVRPEGSVSTLKIQRTERGDSAVYLCASSLTVNTEAFFGQGTRLTVV.

V and J are TRBV29-1 and TRBJ2-2; 8 bases align to TRBD1. The junction had 6 bases not matched to a gene; V was cut back by 7 bases and J by 2 bases. Germline V lookup: CDR1 SQVTM, CDR2 ANQGSEA. The CDR3 runs to 14 residues. In nucleotides, the CDR3 is TGCAGCGCCCGGGACAGGATAAACACCGGGGAGCTGTTTTTT. Amino acid sequence: CSARDRINTGELFF.

The chain has TRBV11-2 and TRBJ1-6, with unresolved D. Germline lookup yields CDR1 SGHAT and CDR2 FQNNGV. The CDR3 length is 15 residues. Between the trimmed V and J ends, which lost 4 bases and 7 bases, there was a span of 14 bases. The CDR3 DNA reads as TGTGCCAGCAGCTCATCGGGAGTAAGGAATTCACCCCTCCACTTT. It is translated as CASSSSGVRNSPLHF.

The chain couples TRBV19 to TRBJ1-1; TRBD1 is a possible D gene (6 bases). V lost 1 base and J 4 bases, leaving 13 bases between the germline ends. This CDR3 has 15 residues. CDR1 and CDR2 (germline): LNHDA, SQIVND (reference sequence). CDR3 nucleotide sequence: TGTGCCAGTAGTATAGGAGCAGGGGCTCGCACTGAAGCTTTCTTT. This translates into CASSIGAGARTEAFF.

The chain carries TRBV14 and TRBJ1-1; 10 positions match TRBD1. The CDR3 is 16 residues long. Germline CDR1 is SGHDN and CDR2 is FVKESK. V was clipped by 3 bases and J by 3 bases; unmatched bases: 7. The CDR3 region has the DNA TGTGCCAGCAGCCAGAGACAGGGGGCTTTTTACACTGAAGCTTTCTTT. It translates to CASSQRQGAFYTEAFF.

This clone was seen a few times. The chain joins TRBV30 to TRBJ2-3; 7 bases map to TRBD2. Trimming removed 0 bases from V and 4 bases from J; junction bases left unmatched: 4. This CDR3 region has 14 residues. Germline CDR1 is GTSNPN and CDR2 is SVGIG (reference sequence). CDR3 in DNA: TGTGCCTGGAGTGTAGGGGCGGGAGCAGATACGCAGTATTTT. It is translated as CAWSVGAGADTQYF.

This rearrangement joins TRBV19 to TRBJ2-2; TRBD2 matches 8 bases. V was clipped by 6 bases and J by 7 bases; unmatched bases: 1. The CDR3 length is 12 residues. Looked up from germline, CDR1 is LNHDA and CDR2 is SQIVND (reference sequence). The CDR3 DNA reads TGTGCCAGTAGCGGGAGGGGCGGGGAGCTGTTTTTT. This codes for CASSGRGGELFF.

The chain recombines TRBV4-1 with TRBJ2-5; 7 positions match TRBD2. Unmatched junction bases numbered 4, after V lost 0 bases and J lost 0 bases. The CDR3 loop spans 16 amino acids. The germline CDR1 and CDR2 sequences are MGHRA and YSYEKL. CDR3 residues: CASSQDLLANQETQYF. The CDR3, as DNA: TGCGCCAGCAGCCAAGATCTACTAGCGAACCAAGAGACCCAGTACTTC.

The rearrangement uses TRBV5-6 and TRBJ1-1; maybe TRBD1 (6 bases). This CDR3 has 14 residues. The V end was cut by 5 bases, the J end by 4 bases, with 15 bases between. Germline loops: CDR1 SGHDT, CDR2 YYEEEE. The CDR3 spells CASRPPGESTEAFF. The CDR3 DNA reads TGTGCCAGCAGGCCCCCAGGGGAGAGCACTGAAGCTTTCTTT.

The CDR3 sequence is CAIRLTDSTGELFF. CDR3 DNA sequence: TGTGCCATCAGACTGACAGACTCCACCGGGGAGCTGTTTTTT. The genes are TRBV10-3 and TRBJ2-2; the D gene is possibly TRBD1 (5 bases). Looked up from germline, CDR1 is ENHRY and CDR2 is SYGVKD. The CDR3 runs 14 residues. V dropped 6 bases and J dropped 4 bases, with 12 bases sitting between them.

The chain employs TRBV5-1 and TRBJ1-6, with 9 positions matching TRBD1. The CDR3 consists of 18 residues. J lost 7 bases, V lost 3 bases, and 14 bases had no gene match. Germline CDR1 and CDR2: SGHRS and YFSETQ. The CDR3, as DNA: TGCGCCAGCAGCTCCAAACCGGACAGGGGTGGACCGAATTCACCCCTCCACTTT. It is translated as CASSSKPDRGGPNSPLHF. The full variable domain, in which reference TRBV5-1 and TRBJ1-6 provide the parts outside the CDR3, is KAGVTQTPRYLIKTRGQQVTLSCSPISGHRSVSWYQQTPGQGLQFLFEYFSETQRNKGNFPGRFSGRQFSNSRSEMNVSTLELGDSALYLCASSSKPDRGGPNSPLHFGNGTRLTVT.

The chain has TRBV2 and TRBJ2-5; perhaps TRBD1 as D (5 bases). Looked up from germline, CDR1 is SNHLY and CDR2 is FYNNEI. Trimming took 5 bases from V and 5 from J, leaving 21 bases between them. CDR3 length equals 16 residues. The CDR3 sequence: CASSKEDSGYVETQYF. The CDR3 DNA is TGTGCCAGCAGTAAGGAAGACAGTGGGTACGTGGAGACCCAGTACTTC. The full variable domain, rest sourced from reference TRBV2 and TRBJ2-5, is EPEVTQTPSHQVTQMGQEVILRCVPISNHLYFYWYRQILGQKVEFLVSFYNNEISEKSEIFDDQFSVERPDGSNFTLKIRSTKLEDSAMYFCASSKEDSGYVETQYFGPGTRLLVL.

The chain employs TRBV24-1 and TRBJ1-2; 8 positions agree with TRBD1. This CDR3 has 13 amino acids. After removal of 7 bases from V and 5 bases from J, the junction contained 5 bases not matched to a gene. CDR1 is KGHDR and CDR2 is SFDVKD in the germline V gene. The CDR3 loop reads CATSRDRNYGYTF. DNA of the CDR3: TGTGCCACCAGCCGGGACAGGAATTATGGCTACACCTTC.

The gene calls are TRBV5-6 and TRBJ1-5; no clear D. The V end lost 0 bases, the J end lost 1 base, and 11 bases lay between the germline ends. CDR3 length: 16 residues. Germline V gives CDR1 SGHDT, CDR2 YYEEEE. This CDR3 reads CASSLEGGRSNQPQHF. The CDR3 DNA follows: TGTGCCAGCAGCTTGGAGGGAGGGCGAAGCAATCAGCCCCAGCATTTT.

The V gene is TRBV24-1, the J gene TRBJ2-3, with 8 bases lining up with TRBD1. After removal of 4 bases from V and 0 bases from J, the junction contained 8 bases not matched to a gene. The CDR3 is made up of 17 amino acids. Germline CDR1 is KGHDR and CDR2 is SFDVKD. The CDR3 is CATSDPGTGASTDTQYF. CDR3 sequence (DNA): TGTGCCACCAGTGACCCAGGGACAGGCGCTAGCACAGATACGCAGTATTTT.

This chain links TRBV18 with TRBJ1-1; perhaps TRBD1 as D (5 bases). There are 14 residues in the CDR3. V lost 2 bases, J lost 1 base, and 8 bases lay in between. Germline V gives CDR1 KGHSH, CDR2 LQKENI. DNA of the CDR3: TGTGCCAGCTCACCAGACAGTTCGAACACTGAAGCTTTCTTT. Translated: CASSPDSSNTEAFF.